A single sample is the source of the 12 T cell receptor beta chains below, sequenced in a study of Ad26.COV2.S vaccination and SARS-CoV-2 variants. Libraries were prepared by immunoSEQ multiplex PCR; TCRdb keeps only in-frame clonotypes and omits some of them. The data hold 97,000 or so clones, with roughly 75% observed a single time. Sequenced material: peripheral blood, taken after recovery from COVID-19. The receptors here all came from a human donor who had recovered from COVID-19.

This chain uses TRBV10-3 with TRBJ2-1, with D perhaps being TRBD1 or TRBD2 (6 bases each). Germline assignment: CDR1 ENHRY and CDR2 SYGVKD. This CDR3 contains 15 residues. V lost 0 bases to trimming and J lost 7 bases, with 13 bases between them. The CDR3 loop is CAISESGGSSNEQFF. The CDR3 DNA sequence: TGTGCCATCAGTGAGTCAGGGGGGTCATCGAATGAGCAGTTCTTC.

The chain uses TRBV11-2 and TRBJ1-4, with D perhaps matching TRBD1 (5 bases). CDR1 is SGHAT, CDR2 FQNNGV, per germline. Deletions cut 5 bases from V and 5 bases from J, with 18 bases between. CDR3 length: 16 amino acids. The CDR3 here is CASSPQHQGRNEKLFF. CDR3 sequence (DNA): TGTGCCAGCAGCCCACAGCATCAGGGCCGAAATGAAAAACTGTTTTTT. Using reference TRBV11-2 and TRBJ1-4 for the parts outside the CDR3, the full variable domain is EAGVAQSPRYKIIEKRQSVAFWCNPISGHATLYWYQQILGQGPKLLIQFQNNGVVDDSQLPKDRFSAERLKGVDSTLKIQPAKLEDSAVYLCASSPQHQGRNEKLFFGSGTQLSVL.

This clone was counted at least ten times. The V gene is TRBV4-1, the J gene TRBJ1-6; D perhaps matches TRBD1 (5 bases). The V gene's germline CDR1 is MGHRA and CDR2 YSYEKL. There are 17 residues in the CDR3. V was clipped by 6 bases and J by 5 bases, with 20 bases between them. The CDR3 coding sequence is TGCGCCAGCAGTGAATTCGACAGTCTAGAGGATAATTCACCCCTCCACTTT. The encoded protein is CASSEFDSLEDNSPLHF.

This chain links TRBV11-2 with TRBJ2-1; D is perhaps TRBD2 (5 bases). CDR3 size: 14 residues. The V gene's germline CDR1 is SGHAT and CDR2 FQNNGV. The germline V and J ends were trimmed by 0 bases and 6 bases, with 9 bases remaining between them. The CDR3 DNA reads TGTGCCAGCAGCTTAGATCCGGGGAGCAATGAGCAGTTCTTC. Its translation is CASSLDPGSNEQFF.

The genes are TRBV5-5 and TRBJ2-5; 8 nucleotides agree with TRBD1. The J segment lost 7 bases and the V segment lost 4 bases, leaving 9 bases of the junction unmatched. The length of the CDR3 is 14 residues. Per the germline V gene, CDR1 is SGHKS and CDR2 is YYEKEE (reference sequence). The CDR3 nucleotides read TGTGCCAGCAGCGCAGGACAGGGTTCGCGGACCCAGTACTTC. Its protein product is CASSAGQGSRTQYF.

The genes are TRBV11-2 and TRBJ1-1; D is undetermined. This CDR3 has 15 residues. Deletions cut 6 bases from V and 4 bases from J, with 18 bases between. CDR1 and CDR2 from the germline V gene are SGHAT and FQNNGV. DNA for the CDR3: TGTGCCAGCAGGCTTTCCCCGGGGAGGGCCACTGAAGCTTTCTTT. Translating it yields CASRLSPGRATEAFF.

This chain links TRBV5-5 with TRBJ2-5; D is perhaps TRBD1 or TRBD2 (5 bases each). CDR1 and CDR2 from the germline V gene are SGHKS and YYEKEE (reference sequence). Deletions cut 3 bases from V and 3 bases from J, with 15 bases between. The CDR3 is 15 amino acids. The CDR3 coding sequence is TGTGCCAGCAGCTCGCAAACCGGGGCTAAAGAGACCCAGTACTTC. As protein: CASSSQTGAKETQYF.

CDR3: CAWRDTGGGVGELFF. The CDR3 nucleotides are TGTGCCTGGAGGGACACAGGGGGCGGGGTCGGGGAGCTGTTTTTT. The rearrangement links TRBV30 to TRBJ2-2, with 9 bases fitting TRBD1. CDR3 length: 15 amino acids. Germline lookup yields CDR1 GTSNPN and CDR2 SVGIG (reference sequence). V was pared by 3 bases and J by 7 bases, with 9 bases of the junction left unmatched.

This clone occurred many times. CDR3 sequence reads: CASSQDRVDQPQHF. DNA for the CDR3: TGTGCCAGCAGCCAGGACAGGGTGGACCAGCCCCAGCATTTT. The V call is TRBV7-9, the J call TRBJ1-5; TRBD1 matches at 8 bases. This CDR3 comprises 14 residues. The V and J ends lost 5 bases and 7 bases, in that order; junction bases with no gene match: 7. Per the germline V gene, CDR1 is SEHNR and CDR2 is FQNEAQ (reference sequence).

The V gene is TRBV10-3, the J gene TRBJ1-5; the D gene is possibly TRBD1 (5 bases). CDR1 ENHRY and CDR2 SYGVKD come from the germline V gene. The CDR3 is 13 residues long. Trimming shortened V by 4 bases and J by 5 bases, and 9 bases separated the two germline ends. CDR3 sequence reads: CAISVDKDQPQHF. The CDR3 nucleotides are TGTGCCATCAGTGTGGACAAAGATCAGCCCCAGCATTTT.

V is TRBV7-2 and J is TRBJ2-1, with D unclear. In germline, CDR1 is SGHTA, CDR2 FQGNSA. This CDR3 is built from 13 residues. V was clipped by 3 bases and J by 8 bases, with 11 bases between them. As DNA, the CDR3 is TGTGCCAGCAGCTTCCGGGCGGTGCATGAGCAGTTCTTC. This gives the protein CASSFRAVHEQFF.

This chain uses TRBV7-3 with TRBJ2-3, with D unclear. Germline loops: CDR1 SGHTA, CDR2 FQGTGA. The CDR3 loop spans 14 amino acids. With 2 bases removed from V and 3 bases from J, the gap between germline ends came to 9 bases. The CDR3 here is CASSLLVGTDTQYF. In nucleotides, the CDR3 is TGTGCCAGCAGCTTATTAGTGGGGACAGATACGCAGTATTTT.